This T cell receptor (beta chain) was identified in a study of technical replicates of blood from several donors. V dropped 4 bases and J dropped 1 base, with 13 bases sitting between them. CDR3 length equals 15 residues. Germline lookup yields CDR1 MRHNA and CDR2 SNTAGT. This clone was detected a few times. TCRdb's copy holds only in-frame clones and misses some; the assay was immunoSEQ multiplex PCR. The sample records under 95,000 clones, about 95% being singletons. Sequencing was done on a sample of T cells isolated from PBMCs. This TCR was sampled from a human donor in good health. The rearrangement links TRBV6-4 to TRBJ1-1; possibly TRBD1 for D (6 bases). CDR3 bases: TGTGCCAGCAGTGCTACCACAGGGCAGAACACTGAAGCTTTCTTT. This sequence encodes CASSATTGQNTEAFF.